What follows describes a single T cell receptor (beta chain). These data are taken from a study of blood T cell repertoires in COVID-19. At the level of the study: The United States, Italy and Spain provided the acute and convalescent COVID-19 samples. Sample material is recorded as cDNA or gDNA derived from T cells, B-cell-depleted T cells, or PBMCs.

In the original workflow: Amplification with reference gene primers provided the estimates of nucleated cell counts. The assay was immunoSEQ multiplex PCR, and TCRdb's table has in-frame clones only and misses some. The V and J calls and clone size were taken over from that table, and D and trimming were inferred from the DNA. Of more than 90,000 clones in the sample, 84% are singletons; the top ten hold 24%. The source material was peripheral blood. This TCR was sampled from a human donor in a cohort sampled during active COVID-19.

The CDR3 reads CATSGLQGASETQYF. For the CDR3, the DNA is TGTGCCACCAGCGGCCTACAGGGGGCGTCGGAGACCCAGTACTTC. The chain employs TRBV15 and TRBJ2-5; 9 bases are a match to TRBD1. Germline values: CDR1 LNHNV, CDR2 YYDKDF (reference sequence). The CDR3 has 15 amino acids. After removal of 5 bases from V and 5 bases from J, the junction contained 9 bases not matched to a gene.